This T cell receptor (beta chain) was profiled in a study of T-cell memory formation after mild COVID-19. Study at large: For the most part, TCR clusters were specific to one donor.

Findings and caveats of the study: Some responding clones appeared in pre-infection memory, suggesting cross-reactive memory joined. Day 15 to 85 contracting clones showed balanced CD4/CD8; later expanders leaned CD4+.

V lost 5 bases and J 0 bases, leaving 12 bases between the germline ends. Germline assignment: CDR1 SGHTA and CDR2 FQGNSA. The CDR3 covers 15 residues. This clonotype was counted at least ten times. Its matching antigen is unknown. Using constant-segment primers, 5'RACE produced TCR alpha and TCR beta cDNA libraries carrying sample barcodes and UMIs. TCRdb itself ran the 5' RACE reads through MiXCR, one entry per CDR3 protein. The table shows over 50,000 distinct CDR3 sequences, with around 10% occurring only once. This chain links TRBV7-2 with TRBJ2-3; D remains unclear. The sequence was collected from an adult woman who had mild COVID-19 (a few samples of this study predate the infection). Cell type and time point are not known. The sequencing input was PBMCs or a T cell subset sorted from them (not recorded which). The CDR3 nucleotides read TGTGCCAGCAGCCCCCAAGGTTTTAGCACAGATACGCAGTATTTT. It yields the protein CASSPQGFSTDTQYF.